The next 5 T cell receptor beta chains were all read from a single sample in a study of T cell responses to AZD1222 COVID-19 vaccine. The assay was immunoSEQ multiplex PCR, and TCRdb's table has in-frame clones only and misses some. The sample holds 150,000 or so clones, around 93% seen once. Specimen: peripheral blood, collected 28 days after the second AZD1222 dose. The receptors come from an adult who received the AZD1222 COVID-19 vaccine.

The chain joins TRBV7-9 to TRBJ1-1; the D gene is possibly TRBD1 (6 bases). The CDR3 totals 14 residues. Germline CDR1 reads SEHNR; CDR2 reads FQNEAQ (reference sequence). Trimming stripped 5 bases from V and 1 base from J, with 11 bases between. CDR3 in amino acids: CASSQRGENTEAFF. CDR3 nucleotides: TGTGCCAGCAGCCAGAGGGGGGAGAACACTGAAGCTTTCTTT.

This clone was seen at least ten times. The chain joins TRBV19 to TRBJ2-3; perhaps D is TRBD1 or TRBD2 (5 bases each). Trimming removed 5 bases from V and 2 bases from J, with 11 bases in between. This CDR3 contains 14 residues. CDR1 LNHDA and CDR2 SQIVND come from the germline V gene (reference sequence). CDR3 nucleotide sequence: TGTGCCAGTAGTCCGGGGACCTCCACAGATACGCAGTATTTT. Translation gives CASSPGTSTDTQYF.

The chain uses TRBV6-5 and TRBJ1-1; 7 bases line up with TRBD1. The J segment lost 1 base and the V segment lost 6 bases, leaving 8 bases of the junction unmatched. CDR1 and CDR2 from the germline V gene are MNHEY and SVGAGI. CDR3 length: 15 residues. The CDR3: CASRGTARGNTEAFF. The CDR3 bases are TGTGCCAGCAGGGGGACAGCCCGGGGGAACACTGAAGCTTTCTTT.

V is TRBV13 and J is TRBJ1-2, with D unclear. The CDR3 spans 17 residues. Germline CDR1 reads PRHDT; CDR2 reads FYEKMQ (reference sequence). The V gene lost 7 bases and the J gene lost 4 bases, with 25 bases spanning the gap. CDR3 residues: CASIYRLRREGPYGYTF. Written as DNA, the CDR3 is TGTGCCAGCATCTATCGCCTCCGTAGAGAGGGTCCCTATGGCTACACCTTC.

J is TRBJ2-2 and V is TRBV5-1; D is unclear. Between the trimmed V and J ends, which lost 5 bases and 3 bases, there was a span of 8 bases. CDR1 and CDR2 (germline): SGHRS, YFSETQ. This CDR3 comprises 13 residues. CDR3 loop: CASSRTDTGELFF. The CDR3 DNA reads TGCGCCAGCAGTAGGACGGACACCGGGGAGCTGTTTTTT.